This TCR beta chain was captured by sequencing in a study of Graves' ophthalmopathy and Graves' hyperthyroidism. RNA transcripts yielded amplified TCR beta CDR3 regions. HTBI primers were used in a first-round RT-PCR, which preceded a second-round multiplex PCR. One entry per CDR3 protein results from TCRdb running MiXCR on the multiplex PCR reads. Of about 550,000 distinct CDR3 sequences in the sample, less than 40% were seen once. V was pared by 5 bases and J by 4 bases, with 29 bases between. Germline values: CDR1 SGHTA, CDR2 FQGNSA. The CDR3 contains 20 residues. Exclusion applied to patients with other autoimmune diseases, uncontrolled infections, pregnancy or lactation. Reliance was placed on clinical symptoms, serum thyroxine, TRAb, thyroid ultrasound and orbital computed tomography for diagnosis.

Sequences were obtained from peripheral blood or thyroid tissue (not recorded which). This receptor was identified in an adult man with Graves' hyperthyroidism. This chain connects TRBV7-2 to TRBJ1-4; maybe TRBD1 (6 bases). CDR3 region: CASSPRGAGEETGFNEKLFF. CDR3 in DNA: TGTGCCAGCAGCCCCAGGGGAGCGGGGGAAGAGACAGGTTTTAATGAAAAACTGTTTTTT.